This T cell receptor (beta chain) was obtained from a study of blood T cell repertoires in COVID-19. Study overall: Samples representing acute and convalescent COVID-19 were sourced from the United States, Italy and Spain. From T cells, B-cell-depleted T cells, or PBMCs came the material, which was cDNA or gDNA.

Germline V gene sequence: CDR1 SGHRS, CDR2 YFSETQ. Trimming left V 4 bases short and J 0 bases short, with 8 bases between. CDR3 length: 14 amino acids. Per the study methods: The assay estimated nucleated cells by amplifying reference gene primers. Data came from immunoSEQ multiplex PCR; TCRdb stores just in-frame clones and leaves some out. The V and J calls and the clone size are those of that table, but D and trimming were determined from the DNA. The data hold under 300,000 clones, with roughly 80% observed a single time. This receptor was taken from a woman aged 40 to 50 with active or convalescent COVID-19. V gene TRBV5-1 combines with J gene TRBJ2-1; D unresolved. Specimen: peripheral blood. CDR3 residues: CASSNSFSYNEQFF. The CDR3 DNA reads TGCGCCAGCAGCAACTCGTTCTCCTACAATGAGCAGTTCTTC.